This T cell receptor beta chain was sequenced in a study of shared clonotypes between healthy human individuals (dated by TCRdb to about 2020). Study-level background: The cohort comprised a couple of women and a few men aged 18 to 49 years. The study deeply sequenced blood TCR repertoires of about 5 healthy adults to estimate repertoire size and the extent of clonotype sharing between individuals. Libraries were prepared and TCR repertoires were sequenced by different laboratories using diverse techniques, in order to increase sequencing depth and limit assay-specific biases. Each donor's leukapheresis produced roughly between roughly 0.85 and 9.5 billion PBMCs. What the work shows at the level of the full study, not this receptor alone: Sampling was restricted to blood, and TCR repertoires in tissue are likely to differ from TCR repertoires in blood. The small number of donors limited the genetic and exposure-history diversity represented. Pairwise subsampling indicated that sequencing depth was expected to affect the degree of clonotype sharing among donors.

TCR CDR3 regions were amplified from genomic DNA by multiplex PCR using the deep immunoSEQ assay. Extracted genomic DNA from each cell subset was distributed evenly across all wells of several immunoSEQ 96-well plates, and each plate was treated as a replicate. For unsorted PBMC, 250 to 350 ng genomic DNA, equal to 32,000 or so T cell genomes, was loaded into each replicate PCR. Ten immunoSEQ deep assay plates were used to sequence the unsorted PBMC genomic DNA. The purified libraries were quantified using a Qubit 3.0 fluorometer, sized with a Bioanalyzer 2100, and then quantified again using the KAPA Library Quantification kit. Every immunoSEQ 96-well plate was sequenced on a dedicated single-read 150-cycle Illumina NextSeq 550 flow cell. In the source study's methods: The immunoSEQ output contained only junctional sequences without quality scores, so filtering could not match that applied to full-length reads. To assign V/J genes and CDR3, sequences were annotated against IMGT germline references using PyIR, a Python wrapper for IgBLAST v1.9. Any read was removed if the V/J assignment was weak (E-value above 1e-6), the CDR3 was missing, or the read contained stop codons, out-of-frame junctions, or ambiguous translated residues. V3J clonotypes were defined by identical inferred V gene, J gene, and CDR3 amino acid sequence. Percentage overlap between repertoires was calculated by dividing the number of shared unique clonotypes by the size of the smaller repertoire. RTK rarefaction, the Chao1 estimator, and Recon v2.1 estimates of unobserved clonotypes were used to assess repertoire richness. TCRdb took over this immuneACCESS table, retaining in-frame rearrangements with V and J assigned. Such tables are incomplete; in checked studies, under half of the missing clones stem from an unresolved V gene, and the remainder is unexplained. V, J and clone size were drawn from that table, and D and trimming were deduced from the DNA. Present in this sample are around 500,000 clones, approximately 84% of which were seen just once. The top ten clones comprise about an eighth of the sample.

From the germline V gene, CDR1 is SGHAT and CDR2 is FQNNGV. The CDR3 spans 14 amino acids, including both terminal residues. The retained sequence is limited to the CDR3, 42 bases, with the frame set at the first base. Trimming accounts for 5 bases at V and 0 bases at J, while the number of junction bases matched to no gene is 1. Concerning this clone itself: Its antigen remains undetermined. A read error is likely here: a far larger clone is one base away. The conserved final phenylalanine or tryptophan is absent from the CDR3, which likely points to a read error.

Healthy HIV-negative adults with no recently reported acute infections or vaccinations were included as donors. Only Caucasian adults living in Nashville, Tennessee, USA were represented among the donors. For unsorted samples, around 90 million PBMCs were counted, and genomic DNA was extracted using the QIAamp DNA Blood Mini kit. Blood was collected by leukapheresis, and PBMCs were isolated by Ficoll-Histopaque density gradient centrifugation and then cryopreserved in liquid nitrogen vapor phase. The source is a middle-aged woman in good health. Some clones in this sample may be carry-over from other donors' samples. The V and J genes are TRBV11-2 and TRBJ2-7, with TRBD2 matching 10 junction bases. Sequencing was done on a sample of PBMCs. This receptor has the CDR3 CASSRTSGSYEQYL. At the DNA level, the sequence is TGTGCCAGCAGCCGGACTAGCGGCTCCTACGAGCAGTACTTA.